This T cell receptor beta chain was obtained from a study of blood T cell repertoires in COVID-19. Study in general: T cells, B-cell-depleted T cells, or PBMCs supplied cDNA or gDNA.

V gave up 6 bases and J gave up 4 bases; unmatched junction bases: 5. CDR1 and CDR2 from the germline V gene are MNHEY and SVGEGT. The CDR3 is 15 amino acids. Participants were aged roughly 18 to 90 years, lived in about two dozen US areas, and enrolled virtually. Categorization into cohorts depended on clinical history that participants reported. Authors' methods: Nucleated cell number was recorded as an estimate derived from reference gene primer amplification. Assay used: immunoSEQ multiplex PCR; TCRdb lists only in-frame clones, some missing. V and J calls and clone size are those listed in that table; D and trimming were worked out from the DNA. The repertoire holds about 400,000 clones, with approximately 85% as singletons. In this sample, this clone turned up a few times.

The J gene is TRBJ2-2, the V gene TRBV6-2 or TRBV6-3, with 10 nucleotides matching TRBD2. The specimen was PBMCs or T cells enriched from blood (not recorded which). The sequence was collected from a woman aged 35 to 49 with acute COVID-19. The CDR3 DNA is TGTGCCAGCAGGCCTAGCGGGGGACGCACCGGGGAGCTGTTTTTT. Translating it yields CASRPSGGRTGELFF.